This passage covers 30 T cell receptor beta chains from one sample sequenced in a study of cytomegalovirus exposure and HLA in healthy donors (dated by TCRdb to 2015 to 2018). Library preparation employed the immunoSEQ multiplex PCR assay. A mixture of 60 forward primers for TCR Vbeta segments and 13 reverse primers for TCR Jbeta segments was used in the multiplex PCR. Drawn from immuneACCESS, this table holds only the in-frame rearrangements with V and J called that TCRdb kept. Clones are partly lost; checked studies trace under half to an unresolved V gene and leave the rest unexplained. The sample includes about 60,000 clones, with roughly 77% observed a single time. The ten biggest clones cover 3% to 4% of the sample. Sequenced input: PBMCs. The origin of the receptors is a woman aged 40 to 50 in good health and CMV-seropositive.

The rearrangement links TRBV18 to TRBJ1-6; possibly TRBD1 for D (5 bases). There are 13 residues in the CDR3. CDR1 and CDR2 from the germline V gene are KGHSH and LQKENI. V was shortened by 4 bases and J by 8 bases, with 9 bases between the two germline ends. The CDR3 DNA sequence: TGTGCCAGCTCACACGGGGGGGATTCACCCCTCCACTTT. Encoded protein: CASSHGGDSPLHF.

V gene TRBV27 combines with J gene TRBJ2-5; 9 bases fit TRBD1. The CDR3 loop spans 15 amino acids. In germline, CDR1 is MNHEY, CDR2 SMNVEV (reference sequence). Losses at the gene ends were 7 bases for V and 7 bases for J; bases not matched to a gene: 13. The CDR3 DNA follows: TGTGCCAGCACCTCGTGGGACAGGGCCTCGGGGACCCAGTACTTC. Protein product: CASTSWDRASGTQYF.

This chain links TRBV5-1 with TRBJ2-7, with 8 positions matching TRBD1. Trimming cost V 4 bases and J 7 bases; bases outside gene matches: 10. The length of the CDR3 is 14 residues. Germline loops: CDR1 SGHRS, CDR2 YFSETQ. The DNA for the CDR3 is TGCGCCAGCAGCAAGGACAGGGCCGGAGGGGAGCAGTACTTC. Its protein is CASSKDRAGGEQYF.

The rearrangement links TRBV18 to TRBJ1-2; D not resolved. The CDR3 is 14 amino acids. Looked up from germline, CDR1 is KGHSH and CDR2 is LQKENI. Trimming removed 3 bases from V and 3 bases from J, with 11 bases in between. In DNA form, the CDR3 reads TGTGCCAGCTCACCCACTCCGGCGGACTATGGCTACACCTTC. Translated, it gives CASSPTPADYGYTF. Together with reference TRBV18 and TRBJ1-2, the CDR3 gives the full variable domain: NAGVMQNPRHLVRRRGQEARLRCSPMKGHSHVYWYRQLPEEGLKFMVYLQKENIIDESGMPKERFSAEFPKEGPSILRIQQVVRGDSAAYFCASSPTPADYGYTFGSGTRLTVV.

This chain links TRBV7-2 with TRBJ2-7, with 8 bases identical to TRBD2. The germline V gene has CDR1 SGHTA and CDR2 FQGNSA. V dropped 2 bases and J dropped 4; count of bases not matched to a gene: 7. The CDR3 covers 15 residues. CDR3 protein: CASSLQGGLAYEQYF. For the CDR3, the DNA is TGTGCCAGCAGCTTACAGGGAGGACTAGCTTACGAGCAGTACTTC.

The chain carries TRBV19 and TRBJ1-2; D unclear. This CDR3 is 12 amino acids long. Per germline, CDR1 LNHDA and CDR2 SQIVND (reference sequence). Trimming took off 7 bases at V and 4 bases at J, with 10 bases between the two ends. The CDR3 DNA reads as TGTGCCAGTACGGGTCGCATCTATGGCTACACCTTC. Translation gives CASTGRIYGYTF.

The chain recombines TRBV4-1 with TRBJ2-1; perhaps TRBD1 as D (5 bases). CDR1 MGHRA and CDR2 YSYEKL come from the germline V gene. The CDR3 is made up of 13 amino acids. The germline V and J ends were trimmed by 0 bases and 5 bases, with 5 bases remaining between them. The CDR3 is CASSQDRDNEQFF. In nucleotides, the CDR3 is TGCGCCAGCAGCCAAGACAGGGACAATGAGCAGTTCTTC.

The chain carries TRBV11-3 and TRBJ2-1; 8 bases are shared with TRBD1. Germline V CDR1 and CDR2: SGHNT, YENEEA. This CDR3 has 15 amino acids. The V and J ends lost 2 bases and 6 bases, in that order; junction bases with no gene match: 6. CDR3 sequence: CASSLSGQGINEQFF. The CDR3 region has the DNA TGTGCCAGCAGCTTATCCGGACAGGGTATCAATGAGCAGTTCTTC. Filled out from reference TRBV11-3 and TRBJ2-1, the complete variable domain reads EAGVVQSPRYKIIEKKQPVAFWCNPISGHNTLYWYLQNLGQGPELLIRYENEEAVDDSQLPKDRFSAERLKGVDSTLKIQPAELGDSAVYLCASSLSGQGINEQFFGPGTRLTVL.

This rearrangement joins TRBV11-2 to TRBJ1-1; D unclear. V lost 2 bases to trimming and J lost 3 bases, with 13 bases between them. The CDR3 covers 15 residues. Germline CDR1 is SGHAT and CDR2 is FQNNGV. For the CDR3, the DNA is TGTGCCAGCAGCTTATATGTACGGGGAGACACTGAAGCTTTCTTT. Protein sequence: CASSLYVRGDTEAFF.

The chain uses TRBV5-1 and TRBJ2-3, with TRBD1 as a possible D gene (5 bases). Germline V lookup: CDR1 SGHRS, CDR2 YFSETQ. This CDR3 comprises 15 residues. Trimming pared 0 bases from V and 4 bases from J, leaving 12 bases between. The CDR3 DNA reads TGCGCCAGCAGCTTGGGCCAGGGCGAATCAGATACGCAGTATTTT. Its translation: CASSLGQGESDTQYF.

V gene TRBV4-1 combines with J gene TRBJ2-7; TRBD1 aligns across 8 bases. The J segment lost 7 bases and the V segment lost 4 bases, leaving 12 bases of the junction unmatched. Germline assignment: CDR1 MGHRA and CDR2 YSYEKL. The CDR3 totals 15 residues. CDR3 bases: TGCGCCAGCAGCCGACCGGGACAGGTGCTTTGGGAGCAGTACTTC. It yields the protein CASSRPGQVLWEQYF.

The chain combines TRBV11-1 with TRBJ1-1; D is undetermined. The V gene's germline CDR1 is SGHAT and CDR2 FQDESV (reference sequence). The CDR3 extends over 13 amino acids. Deletions cut 5 bases from V and 4 bases from J, with 11 bases between. Written as DNA, the CDR3 is TGTGCCAGCAGCCCGAGGGAGGGCACTGAAGCTTTCTTT. Protein: CASSPREGTEAFF.

The chain employs TRBV7-2 and TRBJ1-4; D possibly corresponds to TRBD1 (6 bases). Germline V gives CDR1 SGHTA, CDR2 FQGNSA. The CDR3 contains 14 residues. V gave up 7 bases and J gave up 6 bases, with 15 bases separating them. The DNA of the CDR3 is TGTGCCAGCAAACCCGGCAGGGGACATGAAAAACTGTTTTTT. It is translated as CASKPGRGHEKLFF.

The V gene is TRBV4-2, the J gene TRBJ2-7; possible D gene TRBD2, 5 bases. The CDR3 has 16 amino acids. V lost 0 bases to trimming and J lost 1 base, with 13 bases between them. The V gene's germline CDR1 is LGHNA and CDR2 YNFKEQ. For the CDR3, the DNA is TGTGCCAGCAGCCAAGACCCGGGATCCCTTTCCTACGAGCAGTACTTC. As protein: CASSQDPGSLSYEQYF.

The J gene is TRBJ2-7, the V gene TRBV5-5; 9 positions match TRBD2. Losses at the gene ends were 0 bases for V and 2 bases for J; bases not matched to a gene: 9. The length of the CDR3 is 17 residues. Germline V CDR1 and CDR2: SGHKS, YYEKEE (reference sequence). The CDR3: CASSLDGGGALPYEQYF. CDR3 bases: TGTGCCAGCAGCTTGGACGGCGGGGGGGCGCTTCCCTACGAGCAGTACTTC.

This clone occurred a few times. The chain joins TRBV2 to TRBJ2-3, with TRBD2 matching over 14 bases. With V trimmed by 11 bases and J by 0 bases, 7 bases remained unmatched. The CDR3 spans 16 residues. Germline CDR1 is SNHLY and CDR2 is FYNNEI. CDR3 sequence reads: CASRGTSGGSTDTQYF. For the CDR3, the DNA is TGTGCCTCGCGTGGGACTAGCGGGGGAAGCACAGATACGCAGTATTTT.

The genes are TRBV10-3 and TRBJ2-7; TRBD2 aligns across 11 bases. From germline, CDR1 is ENHRY and CDR2 SYGVKD. Trimming cost V 2 bases and J 4 bases; bases outside gene matches: 4. This CDR3 is 15 amino acids long. This CDR3 is CAISEGLAGGYEQYF. The CDR3 DNA follows: TGTGCCATCAGTGAGGGCCTAGCGGGGGGATACGAGCAGTACTTC.

V and J are TRBV5-1 and TRBJ2-7; 13 nucleotides line up with TRBD2. This CDR3 spans 15 amino acids. V trimming: 4 bases; J trimming: 5 bases; junction bases outside the gene matches: 6. Per the germline V gene, CDR1 is SGHRS and CDR2 is YFSETQ. CDR3 sequence: CASSVWTSGGNEQYF. As DNA, the CDR3 is TGCGCCAGCAGCGTCTGGACTAGCGGGGGAAACGAGCAGTACTTC.

The chain links TRBV6-1 to TRBJ1-1; D gene unclear. CDR1 MNHNS and CDR2 SASEGT come from the germline V gene. The CDR3 spans 12 residues. V lost 6 bases to trimming and J lost 8 bases, with 13 bases between them. The CDR3 sequence is CASRIPTPEAFF. The CDR3 nucleotides read TGTGCCAGCAGGATTCCGACTCCAGAAGCTTTCTTT.

The chain carries TRBV12-2 and TRBJ2-5; the table's D call, TRBD2, was not checked against the DNA. TRBV12-2 is assigned pseudogene status. The CDR3 covers 16 residues. As DNA, the CDR3 is TGTGCAAGTCGCAGGCACGGACTCACTAAACAAGAGACCCAGTACTTC. This sequence encodes CASRRHGLTKQETQYF.

The chain couples TRBV11-3 to TRBJ2-2; 8 nucleotides align to TRBD1. The CDR3 has 17 amino acids. CDR1 is SGHNT and CDR2 is YENEEA in the germline V gene. The J segment lost 4 bases and the V segment lost 0 bases, leaving 7 bases of the junction unmatched. The DNA for the CDR3 is TGTGCCAGCAGCTTAGAGGGACAGGTCGGGGGCACCGGGGAGCTGTTTTTT. It codes for CASSLEGQVGGTGELFF.

V gene TRBV6-6 combines with J gene TRBJ2-7; the match to TRBD2 covers 7 bases. Trimming cost V 6 bases and J 3 bases; bases outside gene matches: 5. This CDR3 region has 13 residues. Germline CDR1 is MNHNY and CDR2 is SVGAGI (reference sequence). Here the CDR3 reads CASSHWGGYEQYF. DNA of the CDR3: TGTGCCAGCAGCCACTGGGGGGGCTACGAGCAGTACTTC.

The chain employs TRBV6-5 and TRBJ2-7, with D possibly TRBD2 on 6 matching bases. This CDR3 comprises 15 residues. The V gene's germline CDR1 is MNHEY and CDR2 SVGAGI. V was shortened by 5 bases and J by 4 bases, with 18 bases between the two germline ends. The CDR3 DNA sequence: TGTGCCAGCAGTCAGGGCCCTGACGGGGGTTACGAGCAGTACTTC. This sequence encodes CASSQGPDGGYEQYF.

The chain employs TRBV4-3 and TRBJ2-1; 7 bases map to TRBD2. Germline V gene sequence: CDR1 LGHNA, CDR2 YSLEER. This CDR3 has 15 residues. J was trimmed by 5 bases and V by 2 bases; bases with no gene match: 6. The CDR3 here is CASSQSPRGDNEQFF. The CDR3 DNA is TGCGCCAGCAGCCAATCCCCCCGGGGGGACAATGAGCAGTTCTTC.

The chain links TRBV2 to TRBJ1-5; TRBD1 is a possible D gene (5 bases). Germline V gives CDR1 SNHLY, CDR2 FYNNEI. The V and J ends lost 4 bases and 5 bases respectively, with 15 bases between them. The CDR3 has 15 amino acids. The CDR3 loop is CASSVGGIGDQPQHF. Written as DNA, the CDR3 is TGTGCCAGCAGTGTGGGGGGGATTGGGGATCAGCCCCAGCATTTT.

The V gene is TRBV7-2, the J gene TRBJ1-2, with 9 bases matching TRBD1. The trim removed 4 bases at V and 4 bases at J, leaving 7 bases unmatched. The CDR3 is 15 residues long. Per germline, CDR1 SGHTA and CDR2 FQGNSA. In DNA form, the CDR3 reads TGTGCCAGCAGCTCGGCCACAGGGGGCGGCTATGGCTACACCTTC. This encodes CASSSATGGGYGYTF.

The chain carries TRBV5-6 and TRBJ2-5; possible D gene TRBD1, 6 bases. With the DNA end fitting TRBJ2-7 better, the J assignment may be wrong. CDR3 size: 13 residues. Germline lookup yields CDR1 SGHDT and CDR2 YYEEEE. The CDR3 nucleotides are TGTGCCAGCAGGGGGTGGGGGCGCACCGAGCAGTACTTC. Protein sequence: CASRGWGRTEQYF.

The genes are TRBV10-2 and TRBJ1-1; TRBD1 agrees at 7 bases. Losses at the gene ends were 5 bases for V and 7 bases for J; bases not matched to a gene: 1. Looked up from germline, CDR1 is WSHSY and CDR2 is SAAADI. The CDR3 is 11 residues long. The CDR3 region is CASSSGGEAFF. The CDR3 DNA sequence: TGCGCCAGCAGTTCAGGGGGTGAAGCTTTCTTT.

V and J are TRBV5-8 and TRBJ2-2, with TRBD1 identical over 7 bases. J gave up 6 bases and V 0 bases, and 2 bases lay outside the gene matches. This CDR3 has 14 amino acids. The germline gives CDR1 SGHTS, CDR2 YDEGEE. This CDR3 reads CASSLVDRAGELFF. CDR3 nucleotides: TGTGCCAGCAGCTTGGTAGACAGGGCCGGGGAGCTGTTTTTT.

The rearrangement links TRBV9 to TRBJ1-1, with 7 bases that match TRBD1. The CDR3 runs 16 residues. Trimming at V came to 4 bases and at J to 6 bases, leaving 15 bases not matched to a gene. Germline V gives CDR1 SGDLS, CDR2 YYNGEE. The CDR3 DNA is TGTGCCAGCAGCTTTGGACCGGACAGGCGGCGCGCTGAAGCTTTCTTT. It specifies CASSFGPDRRRAEAFF.